Sequencing of this T cell receptor beta chain was carried out in a study of shared clonotypes between healthy human individuals. Trimming removed 8 bases at V and 6 bases at J, with 19 bases between. CDR1 and CDR2 from the germline V gene are KGHSH and LQKENI. This CDR3 comprises 14 residues. Turning to this clone: What it recognizes is unknown.

Here immunoSEQ multiplex PCR was the method, and the copy in TCRdb shows in-frame clones only, minus some. The sample includes about 1 million clones, about 77% of them seen just once. Points from the study as a whole: Clonotype sharing among donors likely depends on sequencing depth. Several donors held about 5% of naive CD4 clonotypes in common.

Sequencing was performed on memory CD4+ T cells sorted from blood. Subset indicated: CD45RA-negative fraction. The TCR sequence derives from a man between 18 and 35 years old in good health. V gene TRBV18 combines with J gene TRBJ1-2; D remains ambiguous. The CDR3 region has the DNA TGTGCCAGCCAACCCGACAAACTCCCCAATGGCTACACCTTC. It specifies CASQPDKLPNGYTF.